This T cell receptor (beta chain) was obtained from a study of human T cells and chemical hapten exposure. Sample time point: patch test 3, about 24 weeks after DPC sensitization. Treatment meaning: therapeutic diphenylcyclopropenone sensitization with weekly scalp DPC. Patients had alopecia, were aged 18 to 70, and were not pregnant. V gave up 3 bases and J gave up 0 bases; unmatched junction bases: 11. The CDR3 totals 18 residues. Germline CDR1 reads LGHNA; CDR2 reads YSLEER. The table lists this clonotype with a few counts. TCRdb re-called the RACE reads with MiXCR, one entry per CDR3 protein. Counted here are about 160,000 distinct CDR3 sequences, about 30% occurring once; the ten biggest clones make up around 1.9%.

The chain is built from TRBV4-3 and TRBJ2-4; 7 nucleotides align to TRBD1. This material consisted of whole blood, taken in connection with sensitization to the hapten diphenylcyclopropenone (DPC). The receptor was isolated from a woman between 18 and 29 years old with alopecia areata. Some clones in this sample may be carry-over from other donors' samples. The chain's CDR3 is CASSHSAQGYLAKNIQYF. CDR3 DNA sequence: TGCGCCAGCAGCCATAGCGCACAGGGGTATTTAGCCAAAAACATTCAGTACTTC.